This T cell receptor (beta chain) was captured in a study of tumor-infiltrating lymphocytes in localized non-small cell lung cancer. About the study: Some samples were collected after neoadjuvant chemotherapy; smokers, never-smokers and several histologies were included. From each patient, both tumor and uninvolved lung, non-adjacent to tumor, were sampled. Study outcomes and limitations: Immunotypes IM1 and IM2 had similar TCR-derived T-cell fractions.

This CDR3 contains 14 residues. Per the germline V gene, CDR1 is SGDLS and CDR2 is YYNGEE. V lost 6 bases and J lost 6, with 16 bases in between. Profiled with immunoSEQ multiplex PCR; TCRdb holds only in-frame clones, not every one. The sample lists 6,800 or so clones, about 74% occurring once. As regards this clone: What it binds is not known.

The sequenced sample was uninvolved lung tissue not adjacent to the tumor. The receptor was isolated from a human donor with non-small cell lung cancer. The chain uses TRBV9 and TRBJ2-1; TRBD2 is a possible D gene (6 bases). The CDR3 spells CASTPVLASNEQFF. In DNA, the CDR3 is TGTGCCAGCACCCCGGTGCTAGCGAGCAATGAGCAGTTCTTC.